One and the same sample provided the 29 T cell receptor beta chains below, sequenced in a study of T cell changes during pregnancy in multiple sclerosis. Profiled with immunoSEQ multiplex PCR; TCRdb holds only in-frame clones, not every one. The data show 45,000 or so clones, roughly 96% seen once. The material sequenced was peripheral blood, taken in the second trimester of pregnancy. The receptors shown here come from a female donor with multiple sclerosis, enrolled in a pregnancy study.

As regards this clone: At one end the junction does not follow the germline gene, possibly because of a read error. V is TRBV5-4 and J is TRBJ2-3; 11 nucleotides align to TRBD2. This CDR3 spans 18 amino acids. Germline V gene sequence: CDR1 SGHNT, CDR2 YYREEE (reference sequence). CDR3 DNA sequence: TGTGCCAGCAGCTTACGTCTAGCGGGGGGCGGGGGCACAGATACGCATCATTTT. Protein sequence: CASSLRLAGGGGTDTHHF.

V gene TRBV4-3 combines with J gene TRBJ2-3; TRBD2 matches at 13 bases. This CDR3 has 16 amino acids. Per the germline V gene, CDR1 is LGHNA and CDR2 is YSLEER. The trim removed 0 bases at V and 9 bases at J, leaving 6 bases unmatched. The CDR3 DNA follows: TGCGCCAGCAGCCAAGAAGGCGGGACTAGCGGGGCCACGCAGTATTTT. Translated: CASSQEGGTSGATQYF.

The chain combines TRBV28 with TRBJ2-7; 11 nucleotides line up with TRBD1. V lost 6 bases, J lost 9 bases, and 10 bases stayed unmatched. The CDR3 has 14 amino acids. The V gene's germline CDR1 is MDHEN and CDR2 SYDVKM. The CDR3 DNA is TGTGCCAGCAGGCCGTCGGGGACAGGGGGTTGGCAGTACTTC. This codes for CASRPSGTGGWQYF.

This rearrangement joins TRBV28 to TRBJ1-5; D is uncertain. With 6 bases removed from V and 0 bases from J, the gap between germline ends came to 18 bases. Germline-derived CDR1 and CDR2 are MDHEN and SYDVKM. CDR3 length equals 17 residues. DNA of the CDR3: TGTGCCAGCAGCCCATTTATCCCCCAGCGTAGCAATCAGCCCCAGCATTTT. This sequence encodes CASSPFIPQRSNQPQHF.

The chain combines TRBV7-3 with TRBJ2-5; the match to TRBD2 covers 8 bases. J lost 7 bases, V lost 1 base, and 8 bases had no gene match. This CDR3 region has 15 residues. Germline loops: CDR1 SGHTA, CDR2 FQGTGA. This chain's CDR3 is CASSLMAGGQWTQYF. In nucleotides, the CDR3 is TGTGCCAGCAGCTTAATGGCGGGGGGACAATGGACCCAGTACTTC. Full variable domain (rest looked up from reference TRBV7-3 and TRBJ2-5): GAGVSQTPSNKVTEKGKYVELRCDPISGHTALYWYRQSLGQGPEFLIYFQGTGAADDSGLPNDRFFAVRPEGSVSTLKIQRTERGDSAVYLCASSLMAGGQWTQYFGPGTRLLVL.

Here the CDR3 DNA reads TGTGCCAGCAGAAAAGGACAGGGGGCTGGAAACACCATATATTTT. This sequence encodes CASRKGQGAGNTIYF. The chain couples TRBV6-1 to TRBJ1-3; 10 nucleotides match TRBD1. Germline V gene lookup returns CDR1 MNHNS and CDR2 SASEGT. CDR3 length: 15 residues. Losses at the gene ends were 6 bases for V and 2 bases for J; bases not matched to a gene: 4.

The genes are TRBV6-1 and TRBJ1-5, with D unresolved. CDR3 length: 13 residues. With 9 bases removed from V and 9 bases from J, the gap between germline ends came to 18 bases. Germline CDR1 and CDR2: MNHNS and SASEGT. This chain's CDR3 is CASKPDWVRPQHF. The CDR3 coding sequence is TGTGCCAGTAAACCGGACTGGGTTCGGCCCCAGCATTTT.

The genes are TRBV7-7 and TRBJ2-5; TRBD1 aligns across 10 bases. Trimming removed 5 bases from V and 4 bases from J; junction bases left unmatched: 4. From germline, CDR1 is SSHAT and CDR2 FNYEAQ (reference sequence). The CDR3 is made up of 14 amino acids. CDR3 sequence reads: CASSQRTGGETQYF. In nucleotides, the CDR3 is TGTGCCAGCAGCCAACGGACAGGGGGAGAGACCCAGTACTTC.

V and J are TRBV7-2 and TRBJ2-1, with TRBD2 matching over 9 bases. Germline CDR1 reads SGHTA; CDR2 reads FQGNSA. The CDR3 has 16 residues. V gave up 5 bases and J gave up 12 bases; unmatched junction bases: 17. The CDR3, as DNA: TGTGCCAGCAGCCCGAGGGGGCTAGCGGGCGGGAGGGGGCAGTTCTTC. It yields the protein CASSPRGLAGGRGQFF.

The chain links TRBV7-9 to TRBJ2-7, with a possible D match to TRBD1 (5 bases). CDR1 is SEHNR, CDR2 FQNEAQ, per germline (reference sequence). The CDR3 contains 13 residues. Deletions cut 3 bases from V and 3 bases from J, with 9 bases between. CDR3 sequence (DNA): TGTGCCAGCAGCTTTGGCAGGGACTACGAGCAGTACTTC. This codes for CASSFGRDYEQYF.

This rearrangement joins TRBV13 to TRBJ1-4, with 8 bases matching TRBD1. The CDR3 runs 20 residues. V was pared by 2 bases and J by 10 bases, with 24 bases of the junction left unmatched. Germline V gene sequence: CDR1 PRHDT, CDR2 FYEKMQ (reference sequence). CDR3 nucleotide sequence: TGTGCCAGCAGCTTACTAACCCCCGAGCCCAGGGGGCGACTGAGGGGAAAACTGTTTTTT. As protein: CASSLLTPEPRGRLRGKLFF. Combining the CDR3 with reference TRBV13 and TRBJ1-4 gives the whole variable domain AAGVIQSPRHLIKEKRETATLKCYPIPRHDTVYWYQQGPGQDPQFLISFYEKMQSDKGSIPDRFSAQQFSDYHSELNMSSLELGDSALYFCASSLLTPEPRGRLRGKLFFGSGTQLSVL.

The rearrangement links TRBV30 to TRBJ1-5; 10 bases are a match to TRBD1. In germline, CDR1 is GTSNPN, CDR2 SVGIG (reference sequence). The CDR3 loop spans 13 amino acids. The junction had 0 bases not matched to a gene; V was cut back by 5 bases and J by 2 bases. The CDR3 sequence: CAWGTGGNQPQHF. The CDR3 DNA follows: TGTGCCTGGGGGACAGGGGGCAATCAGCCCCAGCATTTT.

The chain is built from TRBV28 and TRBJ1-2; TRBD1 matches 10 bases. Germline lookup yields CDR1 MDHEN and CDR2 SYDVKM. The CDR3 runs to 15 residues. J was trimmed by 2 bases and V by 2 bases; bases with no gene match: 2. The CDR3: CASSLRGQGNYGYTF. As DNA, the CDR3 is TGTGCCAGCAGTTTAAGGGGACAGGGGAACTATGGCTACACCTTC.

This chain uses TRBV19 with TRBJ2-2; a possible D gene is TRBD2 (5 bases). The V gene's germline CDR1 is LNHDA and CDR2 SQIVND (reference sequence). The V end lost 3 bases, the J end lost 4 bases, and 18 bases lay between the germline ends. CDR3 length: 17 residues. The CDR3 here is CASSIGIFSGGTGELFF. CDR3 nucleotide sequence: TGTGCCAGTAGTATTGGGATTTTCAGCGGAGGCACCGGGGAGCTGTTTTTT.

The V and J genes are TRBV6-5 and TRBJ2-7; possibly TRBD2 for D (6 bases). Deletions cut 1 base from V and 6 bases from J, with 13 bases between. Germline CDR1 MNHEY, CDR2 SVGAGI. This CDR3 is 14 amino acids long. CDR3 DNA: TGTGCCAGCAGTTACTTCCAAGCCGGGGGCGAGCAGTACTTC. It translates to CASSYFQAGGEQYF.

This chain uses TRBV6-1 with TRBJ1-2, with 7 bases lining up with TRBD1. With V trimmed by 5 bases and J by 2 bases, 5 bases remained unmatched. The CDR3 is 14 amino acids. Germline values: CDR1 MNHNS, CDR2 SASEGT. The CDR3 spells CASSLTGVNYGYTF. CDR3 in DNA: TGTGCCAGCAGTCTTACAGGGGTAAACTATGGCTACACCTTC.

This clone was seen just once. J is TRBJ2-1 and V is TRBV6-5, with D possibly being TRBD1 (6 bases). CDR1 and CDR2 from the germline V gene are MNHEY and SVGAGI. V was shortened by 5 bases and J by 5 bases, with 10 bases between the two germline ends. The CDR3 is made up of 13 amino acids. The CDR3 nucleotides are TGTGCCAGCAGTACGGACAGAAACAATGAGCAGTTCTTC. Its protein is CASSTDRNNEQFF.

The DNA for the CDR3 is TGTGCCAGCAGCTTTGGACTAGCGGGGAGCTCCTACAATGAGCAGTTCTTC. This sequence encodes CASSFGLAGSSYNEQFF. The rearrangement joins TRBV11-2 to TRBJ2-1; 12 bases are shared with TRBD2. CDR3 size: 17 residues. Losses at the gene ends were 3 bases for V and 0 bases for J; bases not matched to a gene: 3. Germline V gene lookup returns CDR1 SGHAT and CDR2 FQNNGV.

The chain is built from TRBV19 and TRBJ1-5; TRBD1 matches at 7 bases. The V segment lost 5 bases and the J segment 1 base; nucleotides outside the gene matches: 8. The CDR3 covers 16 residues. CDR1 LNHDA and CDR2 SQIVND come from the germline V gene (reference sequence). This CDR3 is CASSFGQVRSNQPQHF. The CDR3 nucleotides read TGTGCCAGTAGTTTTGGACAGGTTAGGAGCAATCAGCCCCAGCATTTT.

This rearrangement joins TRBV19 to TRBJ2-5, with 11 bases fitting TRBD2. The CDR3 runs 15 residues. After removal of 7 bases from V and 4 bases from J, the junction contained 8 bases not matched to a gene. The germline V gene encodes CDR1 LNHDA and CDR2 SQIVND (reference sequence). The CDR3 loop reads CASKVAGGRGETQYF. The DNA for the CDR3 is TGTGCCAGTAAGGTAGCGGGGGGGCGGGGAGAGACCCAGTACTTC.

The rearrangement links TRBV27 to TRBJ1-1; the D is unclear. This CDR3 region has 14 residues. The germline V and J ends were trimmed by 2 bases and 4 bases, with 11 bases remaining between them. Germline-derived CDR1 and CDR2 are MNHEY and SMNVEV (reference sequence). CDR3 region: CASSLADSRTEAFF. The CDR3 DNA reads TGTGCCAGCAGTTTAGCGGACTCTCGCACTGAAGCTTTCTTT.

This chain joins TRBV11-3 and TRBJ2-3, with a tentative D call TRBD2 (6 bases). This CDR3 comprises 13 residues. Germline V gene data show CDR1 as SGHNT and CDR2 as YENEEA. The germline V and J ends were trimmed by 5 bases and 8 bases, with 14 bases remaining between them. The CDR3, as DNA: TGTGCCAGCAGCCGTCCGGGAGAGGCTACGCAGTATTTT. This sequence encodes CASSRPGEATQYF. Complete variable domain (other parts from reference TRBV11-3 and TRBJ2-3): EAGVVQSPRYKIIEKKQPVAFWCNPISGHNTLYWYLQNLGQGPELLIRYENEEAVDDSQLPKDRFSAERLKGVDSTLKIQPAELGDSAVYLCASSRPGEATQYFGPGTRLTVL.

The chain is built from TRBV5-4 and TRBJ1-2, with 7 bases lining up with TRBD1. V shed 2 bases and J 8 bases; nucleotides not matched to a gene: 0. Germline CDR1 reads SGHNT; CDR2 reads YYREEE (reference sequence). The CDR3 runs 11 residues. CDR3 nucleotide sequence: TGTGCCAGCAGCTTAGGGGGCGGCTACACCTTC. Protein: CASSLGGGYTF.

The chain has TRBV28 and TRBJ2-7; 10 positions match TRBD2. Germline V gene data show CDR1 as MDHEN and CDR2 as SYDVKM. The J segment lost 4 bases and the V segment lost 3 bases, leaving 18 bases of the junction unmatched. The CDR3 runs to 19 residues. The DNA of the CDR3 is TGTGCCAGCAGTTTTAGGGGAGGATATAGCGGGAGGAATAGGTACGAGCAGTACTTC. It codes for CASSFRGGYSGRNRYEQYF.

This sequence joins TRBV27 and TRBJ2-3, with D hard to call. Germline lookup yields CDR1 MNHEY and CDR2 SMNVEV (reference sequence). The germline V and J ends were trimmed by 4 bases and 2 bases, with 10 bases remaining between them. The CDR3 spans 14 residues. The DNA of the CDR3 is TGTGCCAGCAGTTCCCGCGTCTTCACAGATACGCAGTATTTT. Translated, it gives CASSSRVFTDTQYF.

DNA of the CDR3: TGCGCCAGCAGCTGGGGGCGGGTGGGGGCCAACAATGAGCAGTTCTTC. It is translated as CASSWGRVGANNEQFF. The rearrangement links TRBV5-1 to TRBJ2-1; tentatively, D is TRBD1 (6 bases). The germline V gene encodes CDR1 SGHRS and CDR2 YFSETQ. This CDR3 contains 16 residues. Trimming removed 3 bases at V and 5 bases at J, with 18 bases between. The full variable domain, rest sourced from reference TRBV5-1 and TRBJ2-1, is KAGVTQTPRYLIKTRGQQVTLSCSPISGHRSVSWYQQTPGQGLQFLFEYFSETQRNKGNFPGRFSGRQFSNSRSEMNVSTLELGDSALYLCASSWGRVGANNEQFFGPGTRLTVL.

The gene calls are TRBV9 and TRBJ2-1; 9 positions agree with TRBD2. Per the germline V gene, CDR1 is SGDLS and CDR2 is YYNGEE. The junction had 4 bases not matched to a gene; V was cut back by 3 bases and J by 3 bases. CDR3 length: 15 amino acids. The CDR3 loop is CASSARLADYNEQFF. CDR3 nucleotides: TGTGCCAGCAGCGCGAGACTAGCGGACTACAATGAGCAGTTCTTC.

The rearrangement uses TRBV6-1 and TRBJ1-5; D is unresolved. The CDR3 totals 13 residues. The V gene's germline CDR1 is MNHNS and CDR2 SASEGT. The V and J ends lost 3 bases and 7 bases respectively, with 10 bases between them. CDR3 DNA sequence: TGTGCCAGCAGTGACAGTGCCCACCAGCCCCAGCATTTT. This gives the protein CASSDSAHQPQHF.

The gene calls are TRBV11-1 and TRBJ2-2, with 10 bases aligning to TRBD2. J was trimmed by 4 bases and V by 5 bases; bases with no gene match: 7. This CDR3 has 16 amino acids. Germline-derived CDR1 and CDR2 are SGHAT and FQDESV (reference sequence). DNA of the CDR3: TGTGCCAGCAGCCTAGGACTAGCGGAGATCACCGGGGAGCTGTTTTTT. Translation gives CASSLGLAEITGELFF. The full variable domain, rest sourced from reference TRBV11-1 and TRBJ2-2, is EAEVAQSPRYKITEKSQAVAFWCDPISGHATLYWYRQILGQGPELLVQFQDESVVDDSQLPKDRFSAERLKGVDSTLKIQPAELGDSAMYLCASSLGLAEITGELFFGEGSRLTVL.